This TCR beta chain was sequenced during a study of shared clonotypes between healthy human individuals. Regarding the study as a whole: It was only blood that was sampled, and tissue repertoires likely differ. Donors were few, which limited the genetic and exposure-history diversity represented.

Trimming cost V 8 bases and J 0 bases, with 13 bases left between them. The CDR3 sequence is 13 residues long. Looked up from germline, CDR1 is SQVTM and CDR2 is ANQGSEA. Assay runs were performed at deep level. Profiling relied on immunoSEQ multiplex PCR, and the TCRdb table lists in-frame clones only, not all of them. The table records about 480,000 clones, 79% of them present only once. As for this clone: Its antigen is as yet unknown.

The gene calls are TRBV29-1 and TRBJ1-2, with a possible D match to TRBD1 (5 bases). The TCR originated in a woman in her thirties or forties in good health. Some clones in this sample may be carry-over from other donors' samples. Sequences were obtained from PBMCs. CDR3 sequence (DNA): TGCAGCACCCGGGACGGATCTAACTATGGCTACACCTTC. Amino acids: CSTRDGSNYGYTF.